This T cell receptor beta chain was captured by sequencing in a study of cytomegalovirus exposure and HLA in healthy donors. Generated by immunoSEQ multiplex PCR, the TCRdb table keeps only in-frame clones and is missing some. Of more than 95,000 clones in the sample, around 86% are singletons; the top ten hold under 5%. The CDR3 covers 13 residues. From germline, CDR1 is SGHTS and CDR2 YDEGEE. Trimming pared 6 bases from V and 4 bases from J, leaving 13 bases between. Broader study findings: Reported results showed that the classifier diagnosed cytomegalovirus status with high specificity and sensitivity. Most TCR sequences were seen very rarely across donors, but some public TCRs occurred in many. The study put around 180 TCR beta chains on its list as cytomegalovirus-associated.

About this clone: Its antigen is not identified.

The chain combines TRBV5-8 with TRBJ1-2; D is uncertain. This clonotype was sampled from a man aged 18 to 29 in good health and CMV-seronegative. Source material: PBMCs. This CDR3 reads CASTSGGPYGYTF. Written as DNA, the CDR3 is TGTGCCAGCACCTCGGGTGGCCCCTATGGCTACACCTTC.